This T cell receptor beta chain originates from a study of cytomegalovirus exposure and HLA in healthy donors. CDR3 length: 13 residues. The V and J ends lost 5 bases and 2 bases respectively, with 7 bases between them. Per the germline V gene, CDR1 is SGHVS and CDR2 is FNYEAQ. This clone has just a few counts. The PCR made use of 60 Vbeta and 13 Jbeta primers. Repertoires were generated with immunoSEQ multiplex PCR, while TCRdb's copy carries only in-frame clones and drops some. The sample has around 65,000 clones; approximately 67% are singletons. The chain combines TRBV7-6 with TRBJ1-3, with D uncertain. This sequence was found in a man aged 25 to 40 in good health and CMV-seronegative. The sequenced sample consisted of PBMCs. DNA of the CDR3: TGTGCCAGCAGCCCGACTCCTGGAAACACCATATATTTT. Its protein is CASSPTPGNTIYF. Looking up the rest from reference TRBV7-6 and TRBJ1-3 gives the full variable domain: GAGVSQSPRYKVTKRGQDVALRCDPISGHVSLYWYRQALGQGPEFLTYFNYEAQQDKSGLPNDRFSAERPEGSISTLTIQRTEQRDSAMYRCASSPTPGNTIYFGEGSWLTVV.